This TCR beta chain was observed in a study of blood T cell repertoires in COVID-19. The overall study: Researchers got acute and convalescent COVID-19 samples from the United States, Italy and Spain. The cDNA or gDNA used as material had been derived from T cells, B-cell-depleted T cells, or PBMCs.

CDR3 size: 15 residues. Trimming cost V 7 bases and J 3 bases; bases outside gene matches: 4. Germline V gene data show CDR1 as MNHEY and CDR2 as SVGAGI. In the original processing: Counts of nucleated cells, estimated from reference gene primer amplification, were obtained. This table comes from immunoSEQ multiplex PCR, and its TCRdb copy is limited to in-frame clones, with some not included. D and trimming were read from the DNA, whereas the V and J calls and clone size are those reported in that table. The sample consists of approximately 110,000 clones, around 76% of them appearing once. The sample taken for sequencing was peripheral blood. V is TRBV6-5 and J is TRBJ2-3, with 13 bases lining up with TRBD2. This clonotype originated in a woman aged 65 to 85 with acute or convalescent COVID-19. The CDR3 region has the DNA TGTGCCAGCATCTTGACTAGCGGGGGGACAGATACGCAGTATTTT. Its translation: CASILTSGGTDTQYF.